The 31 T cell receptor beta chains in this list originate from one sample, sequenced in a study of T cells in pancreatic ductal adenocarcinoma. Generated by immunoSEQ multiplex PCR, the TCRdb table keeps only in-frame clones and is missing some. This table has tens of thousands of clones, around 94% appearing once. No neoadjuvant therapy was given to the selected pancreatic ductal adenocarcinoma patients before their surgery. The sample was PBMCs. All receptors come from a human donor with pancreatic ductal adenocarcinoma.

CDR3 residues: CASSLWDRPSEQYF. In DNA form, the CDR3 reads TGTGCCAGCAGCTTGTGGGACAGGCCCTCCGAGCAGTACTTC. This sequence joins TRBV11-3 and TRBJ2-7; 8 bases are shared with TRBD1. The CDR3 loop spans 14 amino acids. From germline, CDR1 is SGHNT and CDR2 YENEEA. After removal of 3 bases from V and 6 bases from J, the junction contained 7 bases not matched to a gene.

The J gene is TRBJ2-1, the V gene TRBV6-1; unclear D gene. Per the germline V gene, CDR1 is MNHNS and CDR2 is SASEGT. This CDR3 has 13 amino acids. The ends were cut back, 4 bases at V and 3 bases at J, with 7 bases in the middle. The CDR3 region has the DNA TGTGCCAGCAGTGGACCCAACTACAATGAGCAGTTCTTC. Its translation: CASSGPNYNEQFF.

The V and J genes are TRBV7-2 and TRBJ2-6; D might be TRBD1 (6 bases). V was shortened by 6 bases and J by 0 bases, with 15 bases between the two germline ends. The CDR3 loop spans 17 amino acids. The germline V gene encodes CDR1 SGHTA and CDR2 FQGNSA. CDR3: CASSSGARGSGANVLTF. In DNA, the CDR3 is TGTGCCAGCAGTTCAGGGGCCAGAGGCTCTGGGGCCAACGTCCTGACTTTC.

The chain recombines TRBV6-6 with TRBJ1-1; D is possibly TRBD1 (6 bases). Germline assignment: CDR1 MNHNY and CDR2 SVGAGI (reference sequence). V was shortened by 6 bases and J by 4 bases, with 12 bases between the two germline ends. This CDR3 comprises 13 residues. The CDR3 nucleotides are TGTGCCAGCAGCTACCAGGGGACCACTGAAGCTTTCTTT. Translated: CASSYQGTTEAFF.

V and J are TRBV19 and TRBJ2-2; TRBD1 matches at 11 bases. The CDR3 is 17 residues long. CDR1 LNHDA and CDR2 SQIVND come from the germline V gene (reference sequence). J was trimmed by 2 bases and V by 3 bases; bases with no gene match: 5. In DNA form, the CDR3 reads TGTGCCAGTAGTATCCGGACAGGGGGCCTAAACACCGGGGAGCTGTTTTTT. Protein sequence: CASSIRTGGLNTGELFF.

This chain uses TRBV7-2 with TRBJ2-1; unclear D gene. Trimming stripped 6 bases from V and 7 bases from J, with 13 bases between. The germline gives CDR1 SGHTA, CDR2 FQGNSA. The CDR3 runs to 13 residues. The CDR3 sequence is CASRPPSSNEQFF. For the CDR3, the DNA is TGTGCCAGCAGACCTCCTAGTTCGAATGAGCAGTTCTTC.

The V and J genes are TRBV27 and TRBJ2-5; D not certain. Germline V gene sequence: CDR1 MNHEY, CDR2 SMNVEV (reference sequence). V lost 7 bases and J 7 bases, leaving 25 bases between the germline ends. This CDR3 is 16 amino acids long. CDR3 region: CASTTSWSTAIRTQYF. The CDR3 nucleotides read TGTGCCAGCACTACCAGTTGGTCGACGGCCATTAGGACCCAGTACTTC.

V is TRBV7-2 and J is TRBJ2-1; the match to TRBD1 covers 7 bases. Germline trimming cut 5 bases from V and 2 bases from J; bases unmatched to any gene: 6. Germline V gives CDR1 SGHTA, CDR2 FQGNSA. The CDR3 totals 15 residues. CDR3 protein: CASSPTGWPYNEQFF. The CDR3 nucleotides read TGTGCCAGCAGCCCGACAGGGTGGCCCTACAATGAGCAGTTCTTC.

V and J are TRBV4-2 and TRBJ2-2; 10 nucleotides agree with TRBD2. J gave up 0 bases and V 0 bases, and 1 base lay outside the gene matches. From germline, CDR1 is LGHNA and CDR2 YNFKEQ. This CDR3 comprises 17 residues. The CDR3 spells CASSQEGLAANTGELFF. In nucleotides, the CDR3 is TGTGCCAGCAGCCAAGAAGGACTAGCGGCGAACACCGGGGAGCTGTTTTTT.

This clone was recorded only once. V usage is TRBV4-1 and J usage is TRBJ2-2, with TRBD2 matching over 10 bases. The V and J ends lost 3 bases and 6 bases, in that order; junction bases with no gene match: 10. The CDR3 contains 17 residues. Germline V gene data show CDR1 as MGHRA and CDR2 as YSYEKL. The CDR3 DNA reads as TGCGCCAGCAGCCAGGTCCAACTAGCGGGATTCGCCGGGGAGCTGTTTTTT. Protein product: CASSQVQLAGFAGELFF.

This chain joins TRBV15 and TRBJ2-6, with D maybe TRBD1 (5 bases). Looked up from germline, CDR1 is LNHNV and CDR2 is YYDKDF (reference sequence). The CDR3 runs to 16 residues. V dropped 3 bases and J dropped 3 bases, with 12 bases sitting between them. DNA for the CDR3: TGTGCCACCAGCAGCAATAGGGGTGTTGGGGCCAACGTCCTGACTTTC. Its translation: CATSSNRGVGANVLTF.

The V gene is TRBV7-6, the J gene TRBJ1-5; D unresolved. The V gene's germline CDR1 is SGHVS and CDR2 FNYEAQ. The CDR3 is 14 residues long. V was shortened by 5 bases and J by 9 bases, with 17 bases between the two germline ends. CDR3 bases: TGTGCCAGCAGCCTAAACTTAGGTCAAGGGCCCCAGCATTTT. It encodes CASSLNLGQGPQHF.

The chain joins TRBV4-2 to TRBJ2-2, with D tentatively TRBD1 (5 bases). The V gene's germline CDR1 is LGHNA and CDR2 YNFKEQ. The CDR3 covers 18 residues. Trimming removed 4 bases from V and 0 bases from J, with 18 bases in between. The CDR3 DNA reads TGTGCCAGCAGCCTGGAAAGGGGTAGCTACTCGAACACCGGGGAGCTGTTTTTT. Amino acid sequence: CASSLERGSYSNTGELFF.

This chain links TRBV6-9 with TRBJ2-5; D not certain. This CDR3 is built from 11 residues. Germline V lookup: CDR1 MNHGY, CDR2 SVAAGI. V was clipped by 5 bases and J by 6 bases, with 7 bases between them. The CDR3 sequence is CASSPAKTQYF. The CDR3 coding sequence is TGTGCCAGCAGTCCCGCGAAGACCCAGTACTTC.

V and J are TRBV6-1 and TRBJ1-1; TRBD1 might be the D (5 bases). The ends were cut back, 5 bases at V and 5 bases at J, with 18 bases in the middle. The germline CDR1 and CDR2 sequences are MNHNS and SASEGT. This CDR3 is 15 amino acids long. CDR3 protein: CASSPLWGELTEAFF. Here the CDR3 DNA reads TGTGCCAGCAGTCCTCTTTGGGGGGAGTTGACTGAAGCTTTCTTT.

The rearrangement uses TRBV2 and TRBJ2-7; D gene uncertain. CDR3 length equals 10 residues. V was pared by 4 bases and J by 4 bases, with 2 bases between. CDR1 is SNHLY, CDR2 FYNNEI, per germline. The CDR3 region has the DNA TGTGCCAGCAGTGGGTACGAGCAGTACTTC. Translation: CASSGYEQYF.

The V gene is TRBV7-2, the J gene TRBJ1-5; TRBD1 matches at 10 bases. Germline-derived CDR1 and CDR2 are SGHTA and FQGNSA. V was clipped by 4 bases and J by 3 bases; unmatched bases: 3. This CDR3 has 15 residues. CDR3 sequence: CASSSTGGDNQPQHF. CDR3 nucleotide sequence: TGTGCCAGCAGCTCGACAGGGGGCGACAATCAGCCCCAGCATTTT.

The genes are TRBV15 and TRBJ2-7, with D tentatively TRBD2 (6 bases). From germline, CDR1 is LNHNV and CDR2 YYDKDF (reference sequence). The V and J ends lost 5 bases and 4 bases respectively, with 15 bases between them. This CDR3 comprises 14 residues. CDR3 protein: CATSEGLSIYEQYF. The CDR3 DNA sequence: TGTGCCACCAGCGAGGGACTTAGCATATACGAGCAGTACTTC.

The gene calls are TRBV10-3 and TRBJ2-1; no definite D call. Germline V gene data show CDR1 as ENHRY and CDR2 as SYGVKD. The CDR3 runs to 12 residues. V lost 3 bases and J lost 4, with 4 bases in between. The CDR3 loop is CAISERYNEQFF. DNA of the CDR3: TGTGCCATCAGTGAACGGTACAATGAGCAGTTCTTC.

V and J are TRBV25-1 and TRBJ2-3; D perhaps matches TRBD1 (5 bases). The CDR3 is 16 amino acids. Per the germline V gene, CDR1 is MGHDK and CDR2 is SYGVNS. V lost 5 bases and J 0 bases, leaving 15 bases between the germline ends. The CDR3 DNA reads TGTGCCAGCAGTCTCCACGGAAGGGGCAGCACAGATACGCAGTATTTT. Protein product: CASSLHGRGSTDTQYF.

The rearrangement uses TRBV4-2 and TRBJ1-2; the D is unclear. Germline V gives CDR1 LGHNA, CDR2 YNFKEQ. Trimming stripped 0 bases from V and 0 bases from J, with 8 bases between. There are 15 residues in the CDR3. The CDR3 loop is CASSQDEGSNYGYTF. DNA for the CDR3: TGTGCCAGCAGCCAAGATGAGGGTTCTAACTATGGCTACACCTTC.

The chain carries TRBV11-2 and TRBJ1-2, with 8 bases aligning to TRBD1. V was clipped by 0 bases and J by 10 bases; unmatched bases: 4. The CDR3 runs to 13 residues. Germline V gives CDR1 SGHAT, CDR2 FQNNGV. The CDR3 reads CASSLERQGAYTF. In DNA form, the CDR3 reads TGTGCCAGCAGCTTAGAGAGGCAGGGGGCCTACACCTTC. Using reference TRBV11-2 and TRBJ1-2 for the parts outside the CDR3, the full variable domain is EAGVAQSPRYKIIEKRQSVAFWCNPISGHATLYWYQQILGQGPKLLIQFQNNGVVDDSQLPKDRFSAERLKGVDSTLKIQPAKLEDSAVYLCASSLERQGAYTFGSGTRLTVV.

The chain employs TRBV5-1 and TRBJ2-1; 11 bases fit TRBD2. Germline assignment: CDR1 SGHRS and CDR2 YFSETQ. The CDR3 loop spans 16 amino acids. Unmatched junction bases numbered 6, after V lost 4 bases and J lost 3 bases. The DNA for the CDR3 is TGCGCCAGCAGCGTACCGGGACTAGCGGACTACAATGAGCAGTTCTTC. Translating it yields CASSVPGLADYNEQFF.

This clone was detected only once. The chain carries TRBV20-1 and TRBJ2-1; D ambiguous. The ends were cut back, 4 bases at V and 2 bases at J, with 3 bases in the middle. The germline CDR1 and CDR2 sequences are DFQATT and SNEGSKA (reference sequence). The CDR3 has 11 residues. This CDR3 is CSAKAYNEQFF. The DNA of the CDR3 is TGCAGTGCTAAGGCCTACAATGAGCAGTTCTTC.

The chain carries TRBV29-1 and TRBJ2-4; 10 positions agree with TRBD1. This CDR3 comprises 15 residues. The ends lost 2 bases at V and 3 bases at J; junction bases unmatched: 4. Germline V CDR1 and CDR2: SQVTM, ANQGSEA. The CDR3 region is CSVERQGAGKNIQYF. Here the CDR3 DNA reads TGCAGCGTTGAAAGACAGGGGGCCGGCAAAAACATTCAGTACTTC. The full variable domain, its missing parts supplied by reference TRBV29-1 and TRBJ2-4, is SAVISQKPSRDICQRGTSLTIQCQVDSQVTMMFWYRQQPGQSLTLIATANQGSEATYESGFVIDKFPISRPNLTFSTLTVSNMSPEDSSIYLCSVERQGAGKNIQYFGAGTRLSVL.

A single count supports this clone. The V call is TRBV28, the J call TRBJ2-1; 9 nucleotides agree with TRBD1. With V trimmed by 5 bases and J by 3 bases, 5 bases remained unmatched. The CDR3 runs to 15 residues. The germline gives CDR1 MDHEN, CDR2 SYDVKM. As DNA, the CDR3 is TGTGCCAGCAGTCTCCGGGACAGGGTCTACAATGAGCAGTTCTTC. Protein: CASSLRDRVYNEQFF. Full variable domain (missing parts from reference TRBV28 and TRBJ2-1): DVKVTQSSRYLVKRTGEKVFLECVQDMDHENMFWYRQDPGLGLRLIYFSYDVKMKEKGDIPEGYSVSREKKERFSLILESASTNQTSMYLCASSLRDRVYNEQFFGPGTRLTVL.

CDR3 region: CASSNGLVLAGGPKNIQYF. CDR3 nucleotide sequence: TGTGCCAGCAGCAACGGTTTAGTGCTAGCGGGAGGGCCAAAAAACATTCAGTACTTC. The chain couples TRBV21-1 to TRBJ2-4; the table's D call, TRBD2, has no DNA check behind it. TRBV21-1 is designated a pseudogene. This CDR3 has 19 amino acids.

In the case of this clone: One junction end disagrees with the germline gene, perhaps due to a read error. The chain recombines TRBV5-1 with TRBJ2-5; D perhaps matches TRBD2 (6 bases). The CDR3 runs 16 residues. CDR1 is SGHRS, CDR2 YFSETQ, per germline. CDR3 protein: CASSLGAGIAREAQYF. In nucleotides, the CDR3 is TGCGCCAGCAGCTTGGGGGCGGGGATAGCAAGAGAGGCCCAGTACTTC.

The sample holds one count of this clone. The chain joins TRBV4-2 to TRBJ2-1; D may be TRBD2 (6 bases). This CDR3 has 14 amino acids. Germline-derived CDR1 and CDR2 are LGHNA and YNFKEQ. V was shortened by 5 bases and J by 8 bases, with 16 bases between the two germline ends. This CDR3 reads CASSSRDFRDEQFF. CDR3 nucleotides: TGTGCCAGCAGCTCTCGGGACTTTAGAGATGAGCAGTTCTTC.

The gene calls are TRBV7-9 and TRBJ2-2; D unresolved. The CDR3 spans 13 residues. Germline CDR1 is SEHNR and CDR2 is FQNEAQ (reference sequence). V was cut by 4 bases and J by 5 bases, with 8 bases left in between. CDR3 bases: TGTGCCAGCAGCTGGAGCAGTACCGGGGAGCTGTTTTTT. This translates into CASSWSSTGELFF.

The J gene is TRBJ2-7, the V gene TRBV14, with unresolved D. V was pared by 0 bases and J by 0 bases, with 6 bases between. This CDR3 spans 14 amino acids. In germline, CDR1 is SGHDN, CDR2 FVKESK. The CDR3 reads CASSQDRTSYEQYF. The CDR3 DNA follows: TGTGCCAGCAGCCAAGACAGGACCTCCTACGAGCAGTACTTC.